The rows below give T cell receptor beta chains drawn from one sample of a study of T cell repertoires in cytomegalovirus infection. What these receptors recognize is not known. TCRdb passed the reads through MiXCR, listing each CDR3 protein once. The sample lists approximately 340,000 distinct CDR3 sequences; about 28% were seen once. The starting material was cultured PBMCs, obtained from culture after CMV antigen stimulation. These receptors were obtained from a human donor in good health (CMV status not recorded). Some clones in this sample may be carry-over from other donors' samples. CDR3s include the opening cysteine and the closing phenylalanine or tryptophan. A D gene is named only where the DNA matches it firmly. The size entry is marked missing in some rows and otherwise reads once, few, many or a size class.

d_call cdr3_length j_call v_call clone_size cdr3_nt cdr3_aa
TRBD1 15 TRBJ1-2 TRBV5-1 - TGCGCCAGCAGTATGGGGGGACAGTTTACCTATGGCTACACCTTC CASSMGGQFTYGYTF
TRBD1 17 TRBJ2-6 TRBV12-5 - TGTGCTAGTGGTTTGGATACAGGGGGCGCTGGGGCCAACGTCCTGACTTTC CASGLDTGGAGANVLTF
TRBD2 20 TRBJ2-3 TRBV20-1 - TGCAGTGCTAGAGCGGGACTAGCGGGGGGTGGTGGTTCTAGCACAGATACGCAGTATTTT CSARAGLAGGGGSSTDTQYF
- 18 TRBJ2-3 TRBV19 - TGTGCCAGTAGTATGTGGGACCTATTTGGATATCGCACAGATACGCAGTATTTT CASSMWDLFGYRTDTQYF
- 15 TRBJ1-1 TRBV25-1 - TGTGCCAGCAGTCCGCGAACAGATATGAACACTGAAGCTTTCTTT CASSPRTDMNTEAFF
- 15 TRBJ2-3 TRBV10-3 many TGTGCCATCAGTGAGTTTGCTCCTAGCACAGATACGCAGTATTTT CAISEFAPSTDTQYF
TRBD2 17 TRBJ2-7 TRBV27 - TGTGCCAGCAGTTTATCGGGGGGACTAGCGCGCTCCTACGAGCAGTACTTC CASSLSGGLARSYEQYF
TRBD1 15 TRBJ1-5 TRBV7-6 many TGTGCCAGCAGCTTAGGGACAGGGAGAAATCAGCCCCAGCATTTT CASSLGTGRNQPQHF
- 15 TRBJ1-4 TRBV28 few TGTGCCAGCACCCCCCCATCCGGGGGAGGAGAAAAACTGTTTTTT CASTPPSGGGEKLFF
- 14 TRBJ2-2 TRBV7-6 - TGTGCCGGACCTCCGGCCCGCGGGACCGGGGAGCTGTTTTTT CAGPPARGTGELFF
- 14 TRBJ1-3 TRBV7-2 many TGTGCCAGCAGCTTAAGGCGCTCTGGAAACACCATATATTTT CASSLRRSGNTIYF
- 14 TRBJ2-1 TRBV10-3 - TGTGCCATCAGTGGCGGAAGCTCCTACAATGAGCAGTTCTTC CAISGGSSYNEQFF
- 14 TRBJ1-1 TRBV6-5 - TGTGCCAGCAGCACGGGAGGAATGAACACTGAAGCTTTCTTT CASSTGGMNTEAFF
- 12 TRBJ2-7 TRBV6-2/TRBV6-3 few TGTGCCAGCAGTTACACGGGTTACGAGCAGTACTTC CASSYTGYEQYF
TRBD1 17 TRBJ1-5 TRBV19 - TGTGCCAGTAGCTCTCGGGTTAGGGGGCTCACCGATCAGCCCCAGCATTTT CASSSRVRGLTDQPQHF
TRBD1 13 TRBJ2-1 TRBV11-2 many TGTGCCAGCAGCACGGGACAGCGCCGGGGGCAGTTCTTC CASSTGQRRGQFF
- 15 TRBJ1-3 TRBV10-3 few TGTGCCATCAGTGAGGGGGACTCGGCTGGAAACACCATATATTTT CAISEGDSAGNTIYF
TRBD1 14 TRBJ1-2 TRBV20-1 - TGCAGTGCTAGAGCGGACAGGCTTCTCTATGGCTACACCTTC CSARADRLLYGYTF
- 13 TRBJ1-4 TRBV7-9 - TGTGCCAGCAGCTCCTTGGACCTAGGAAAACTGTTTTTT CASSSLDLGKLFF
TRBD2 16 TRBJ2-5 TRBV28 - TGTGCCAGCAGTTTAGGGGCGGGAGGGCCCAGTGAGACCCAGTACTTC CASSLGAGGPSETQYF
- 16 TRBJ2-1 TRBV7-9 few TGTGCCAGCAGGCAAGACTGGGGAAGCTCCTACAATGAGCAGTTCTTC CASRQDWGSSYNEQFF
TRBD2 19 TRBJ2-1 TRBV5-4 - TGTGCCAGCAGCTTGGGGCCTAGCGGGGGGGGGACATCAGGGAATGAGCAGTTCTTC CASSLGPSGGGTSGNEQFF
- 15 TRBJ2-7 TRBV10-3 - TGTGCCATCAGTGAGTCGAAAGGGTCAGACTACGAGCAGTACTTC CAISESKGSDYEQYF
- 15 TRBJ1-5 TRBV19 - TGTGCCACCCTAAACCGGGACACGTCGAATCAGCCCCAGCATTTT CATLNRDTSNQPQHF
TRBD1 16 TRBJ2-1 TRBV11-2 many TGTGCCAGCAGCCAGGCGGGGACAGGGGGAAGGTATGAGCAGTTCTTC CASSQAGTGGRYEQFF
TRBD1 17 TRBJ1-5 TRBV12-3/TRBV12-4 - TGTGCCAGCAGTTTAAGTGGGACAGGGGGGAGCAATCAGCCCCAGCATTTT CASSLSGTGGSNQPQHF
- 13 TRBJ1-1 TRBV7-6 many TGTGCCAGCAGCCTACGGAAGAACCGTGAAGCTTTCTTT CASSLRKNREAFF
TRBD1 16 TRBJ1-6 TRBV7-9 - TGTGCCAGCAGCTTAGTCTCGGGACAGAATAATTCACCCCTCCACTTT CASSLVSGQNNSPLHF
- 16 TRBJ1-1 TRBV12-3/TRBV12-4 few TGTGCCAGCAGTTTTCCCCTGGGTACAGGGAACACTGAAGCTTTCTTT CASSFPLGTGNTEAFF
- 16 TRBJ2-6 TRBV6-1 many TGTGCCAGCAGCCCGTGGACCTCCTCTGGGGCCAACGTCCTGACTTTC CASSPWTSSGANVLTF
TRBD1 15 TRBJ1-6 TRBV28 few TGTGCCAGCAGCAGAGCCGGGACAGATAATTCACCCCTCCACTTT CASSRAGTDNSPLHF
- 12 TRBJ1-4 TRBV20-1 - TGCAGTGCTATTCCGGAGCCCGTTGGACTGTTTTTT CSAIPEPVGLFF
- 17 TRBJ1-2 TRBV5-1 many TGCGCCAGCAGCTTGGGAGATAGAGGAGGCAATCTCTATGGCTACACCTTC CASSLGDRGGNLYGYTF
- 14 TRBJ2-2 TRBV12-3/TRBV12-4 - TGTGCCAGCAACTTGCAGGAGTTAACCGGGGAGCTGTTTTTT CASNLQELTGELFF
- 12 TRBJ1-2 TRBV19 few TGTGCCAGTAGTCCAGGGATTCGTGGCTACACCTTC CASSPGIRGYTF
TRBD1 16 TRBJ1-2 TRBV2 - TGTGCCAGCAGTCCGGACAGGGAACCTCATCTCTATGGCTACACCTTC CASSPDREPHLYGYTF
- 14 TRBJ2-7 TRBV19 - TGTGCCAGCCAAATATCCGTTGGGCGGCGCGAGCAGTACTTC CASQISVGRREQYF
- 14 TRBJ1-1 TRBV7-8 many TGTGCCAGCAGCCTAAGAAGGGGGAACACTGAAGCTTTCTTT CASSLRRGNTEAFF
- 11 TRBJ2-3 TRBV20-1 few TGCAGTGCTAGAGATGCAGATACGCAGTATTTT CSARDADTQYF
TRBD1 15 TRBJ1-1 TRBV18 - TGTGCCAGCTCACTGTTCGGACAGGGGGGCACTGAAGCTTTCTTT CASSLFGQGGTEAFF
TRBD2 16 TRBJ2-1 TRBV4-2 - TGTGCCAGCAGCCAAGGGAGGGCGGGGGGCCGGAATGAGCAGTTCTTC CASSQGRAGGRNEQFF
TRBD2 13 TRBJ2-3 TRBV7-2 - TGTGCCAGCAGCTCCTCTAGCGGGGGGGGGCAGTATTTT CASSSSSGGGQYF
- 14 TRBJ1-5 TRBV6-1 - TGTGCCAGCAGCCCCTTGAGGCCCGATCAGCCCCAGCATTTT CASSPLRPDQPQHF
TRBD2 23 TRBJ2-3 TRBV7-9 many TGTGCCAGCAGCTTCAGCTCCTACACCGGGACTAGCGGGGGGCTCAGAAGCACAGATACGCAGTATTTT CASSFSSYTGTSGGLRSTDTQYF
TRBD2 14 TRBJ2-7 TRBV29-1 many TGCAGCGTTAGAAGGACTAGCGGGTACGGCGAGCAGTACTTC CSVRRTSGYGEQYF
- 16 TRBJ1-1 TRBV12-3/TRBV12-4 few TGTGCCAGCAGTGCGGGGTCAGCGAGATCTGGCACTGAAGCTTTCTTT CASSAGSARSGTEAFF
- 16 TRBJ1-2 TRBV6-6 - TGTGCCAGCAGTGCCCCCGGATCAAACGTCAACTATGGCTACACCTTC CASSAPGSNVNYGYTF
TRBD1 14 TRBJ1-5 TRBV6-1 few TGTGCCAGCAGACGTCAGGGGGTCAATCAGCCCCAGCATTTT CASRRQGVNQPQHF
- 15 TRBJ2-1 TRBV5-4 once TGTGCCAGCACCTCTTCGTTGGGTTCCTACAATGAGCAGTTCTTC CASTSSLGSYNEQFF
TRBD1 15 TRBJ2-6 TRBV7-2 - TGTGCCAGCAGCATACAGGGGGCTGGGGCCAACGTCCTGACTTTC CASSIQGAGANVLTF
TRBD1 16 TRBJ1-6 TRBV7-9 - TGTGCCAGCAGCTTGGGGACAGGGGTCCATAATTCACCCCTCCACTTT CASSLGTGVHNSPLHF
TRBD1 19 TRBJ1-5 TRBV12-3/TRBV12-4 many TGTGCCAGCAGGACCGAATTTTCCGGACAGGGAACTCTTAATCAGCCCCAGCATTTT CASRTEFSGQGTLNQPQHF
- 16 TRBJ1-2 TRBV10-3 many TGTGCCATCAGTCCCTCGGGCGGCAGGGCGGACTATGGCTACACCTTC CAISPSGGRADYGYTF